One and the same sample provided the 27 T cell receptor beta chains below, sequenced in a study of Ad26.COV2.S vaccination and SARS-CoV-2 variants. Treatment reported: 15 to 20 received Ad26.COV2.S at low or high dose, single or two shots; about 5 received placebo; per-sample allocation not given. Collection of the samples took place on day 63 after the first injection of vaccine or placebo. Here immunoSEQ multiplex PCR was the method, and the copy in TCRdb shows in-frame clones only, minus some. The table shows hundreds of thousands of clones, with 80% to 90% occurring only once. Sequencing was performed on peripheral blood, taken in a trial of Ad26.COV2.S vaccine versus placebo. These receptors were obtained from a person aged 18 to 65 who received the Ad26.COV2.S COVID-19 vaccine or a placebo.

For the CDR3, the DNA is TGTGCCAGCAGCTTAGGAGGCGGGAGGAGCTACGAGCAGTACTTC. Translation gives CASSLGGGRSYEQYF. This rearrangement joins TRBV11-2 to TRBJ2-7; 8 bases fit TRBD2. Trimming took 1 base from V and 3 from J; bases not matched to a gene: 5. CDR1 is SGHAT, CDR2 FQNNGV, per germline. The CDR3 spans 15 residues.

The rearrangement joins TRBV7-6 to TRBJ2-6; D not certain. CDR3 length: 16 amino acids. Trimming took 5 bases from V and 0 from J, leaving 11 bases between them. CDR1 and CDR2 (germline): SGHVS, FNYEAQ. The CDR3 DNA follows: TGTGCCAGCAGCCCCGGTAGGGCCTCTGGGGCCAACGTCCTGACTTTC. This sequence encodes CASSPGRASGANVLTF.

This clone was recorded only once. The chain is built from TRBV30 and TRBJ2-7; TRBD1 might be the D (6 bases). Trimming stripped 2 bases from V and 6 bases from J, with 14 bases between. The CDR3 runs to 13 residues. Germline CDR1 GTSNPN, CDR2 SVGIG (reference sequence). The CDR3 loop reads CAWSTGNVAEQYF. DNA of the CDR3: TGTGCCTGGAGTACAGGGAATGTTGCCGAGCAGTACTTC.

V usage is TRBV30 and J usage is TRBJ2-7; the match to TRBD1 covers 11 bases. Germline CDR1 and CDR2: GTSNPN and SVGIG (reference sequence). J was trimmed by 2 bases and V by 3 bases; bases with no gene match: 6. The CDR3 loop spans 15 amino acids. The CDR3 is CAWSVGTGGPYEQYF. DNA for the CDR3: TGTGCCTGGAGCGTCGGGACAGGGGGTCCCTACGAGCAGTACTTC.

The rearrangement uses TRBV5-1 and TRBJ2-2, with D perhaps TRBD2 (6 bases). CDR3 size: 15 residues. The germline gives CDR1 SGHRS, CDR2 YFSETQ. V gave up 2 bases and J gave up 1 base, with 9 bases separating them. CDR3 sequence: CASSLVGLNTGELFF. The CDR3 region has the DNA TGCGCCAGCAGCTTAGTGGGACTGAACACCGGGGAGCTGTTTTTT.

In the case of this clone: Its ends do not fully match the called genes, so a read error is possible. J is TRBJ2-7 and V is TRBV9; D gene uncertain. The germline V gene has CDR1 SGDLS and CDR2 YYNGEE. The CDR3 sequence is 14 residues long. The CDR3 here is CASSVVGGSSEQYF. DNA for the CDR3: TGTGCCAGCAGCGTAGTTGGCGGTTCCTCCGAGCAGTACTTC.

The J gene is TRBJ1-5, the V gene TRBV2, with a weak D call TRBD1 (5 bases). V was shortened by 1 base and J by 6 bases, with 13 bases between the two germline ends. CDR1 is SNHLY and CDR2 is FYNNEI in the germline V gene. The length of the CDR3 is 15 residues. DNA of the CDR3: TGTGCCAGCAGTGAAGAGGGTACGGGGGGTCAGCCCCAGCATTTT. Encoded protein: CASSEEGTGGQPQHF.

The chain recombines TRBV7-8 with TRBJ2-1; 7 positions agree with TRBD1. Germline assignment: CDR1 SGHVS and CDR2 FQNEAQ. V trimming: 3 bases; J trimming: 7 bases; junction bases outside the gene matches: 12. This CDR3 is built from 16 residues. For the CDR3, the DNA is TGTGCCAGCAGCTTGGCGCAGGGGGTAGGACAAAATGAGCAGTTCTTC. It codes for CASSLAQGVGQNEQFF. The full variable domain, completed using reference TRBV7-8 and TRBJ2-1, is GAGVSQSPRYKVAKRGQDVALRCDPISGHVSLFWYQQALGQGPEFLTYFQNEAQLDKSGLPSDRFFAERPEGSVSTLKIQRTQQEDSAVYLCASSLAQGVGQNEQFFGPGTRLTVL.

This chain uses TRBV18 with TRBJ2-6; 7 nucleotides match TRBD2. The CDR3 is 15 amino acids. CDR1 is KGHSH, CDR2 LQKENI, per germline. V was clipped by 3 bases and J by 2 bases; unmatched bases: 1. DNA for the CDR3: TGTGCCAGCTCACCGGCGGGAGCTGGGGCCAACGTCCTGACTTTC. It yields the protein CASSPAGAGANVLTF.

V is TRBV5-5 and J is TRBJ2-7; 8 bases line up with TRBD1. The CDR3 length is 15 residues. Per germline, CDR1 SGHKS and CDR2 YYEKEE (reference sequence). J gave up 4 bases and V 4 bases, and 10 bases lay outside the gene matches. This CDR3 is CASSKGPDRVYEQYF. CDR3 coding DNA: TGTGCCAGCAGCAAAGGGCCGGACAGGGTTTACGAGCAGTACTTC.

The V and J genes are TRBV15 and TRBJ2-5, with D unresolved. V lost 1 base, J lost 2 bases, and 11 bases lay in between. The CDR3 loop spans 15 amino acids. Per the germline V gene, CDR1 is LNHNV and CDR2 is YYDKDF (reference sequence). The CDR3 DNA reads TGTGCCACCAGCAGAGTTGGCACCTCGCAAGAGACCCAGTACTTC. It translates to CATSRVGTSQETQYF.

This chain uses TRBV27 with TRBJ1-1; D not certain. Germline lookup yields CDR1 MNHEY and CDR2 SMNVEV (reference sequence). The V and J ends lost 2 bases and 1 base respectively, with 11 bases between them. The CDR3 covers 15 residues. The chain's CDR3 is CASSLNAGRNTEAFF. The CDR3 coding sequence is TGTGCCAGCAGTTTAAATGCGGGGAGGAACACTGAAGCTTTCTTT.

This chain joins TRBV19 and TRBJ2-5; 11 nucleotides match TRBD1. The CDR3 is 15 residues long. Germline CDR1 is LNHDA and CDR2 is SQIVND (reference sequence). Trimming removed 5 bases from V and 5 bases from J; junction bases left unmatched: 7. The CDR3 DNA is TGTGCCAGTAGTCCGGGACAGGGGGATTCGGAGACCCAGTACTTC. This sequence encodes CASSPGQGDSETQYF.

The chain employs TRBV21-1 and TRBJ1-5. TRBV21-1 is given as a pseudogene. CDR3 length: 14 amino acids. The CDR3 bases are TGTGCCAGCAGCAAGGGTACGGATAATCAGCCCCAGCATTTT. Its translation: CASSKGTDNQPQHF.

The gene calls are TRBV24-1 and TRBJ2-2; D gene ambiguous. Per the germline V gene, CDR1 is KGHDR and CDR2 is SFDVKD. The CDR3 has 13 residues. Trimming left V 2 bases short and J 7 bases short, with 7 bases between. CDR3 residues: CATSDYGGGELFF. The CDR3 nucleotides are TGTGCCACCAGTGATTACGGTGGCGGGGAGCTGTTTTTT.

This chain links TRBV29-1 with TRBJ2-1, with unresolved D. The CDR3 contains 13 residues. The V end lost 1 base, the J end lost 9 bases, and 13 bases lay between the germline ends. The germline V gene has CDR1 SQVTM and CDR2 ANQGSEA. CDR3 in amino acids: CSVEGALFGEQFF. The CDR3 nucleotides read TGCAGCGTTGAAGGGGCCCTCTTTGGTGAGCAGTTCTTC.

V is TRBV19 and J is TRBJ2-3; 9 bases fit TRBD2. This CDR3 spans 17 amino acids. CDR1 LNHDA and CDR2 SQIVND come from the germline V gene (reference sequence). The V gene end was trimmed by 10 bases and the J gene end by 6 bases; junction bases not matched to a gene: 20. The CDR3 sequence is CATQDGRREGLSDTQYF. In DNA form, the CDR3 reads TGTGCCACCCAGGATGGCCGGCGGGAGGGCCTTTCCGATACGCAGTATTTT.

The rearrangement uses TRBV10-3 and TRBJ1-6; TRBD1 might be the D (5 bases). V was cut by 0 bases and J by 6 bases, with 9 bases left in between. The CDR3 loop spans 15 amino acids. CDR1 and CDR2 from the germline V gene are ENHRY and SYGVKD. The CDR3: CAISESMDTNSPLHF. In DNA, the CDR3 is TGTGCCATCAGTGAGTCGATGGACACTAATTCACCCCTCCACTTT.

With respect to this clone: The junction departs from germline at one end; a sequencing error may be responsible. CDR3 protein: CASSLRRGPGNEKLFF. The DNA of the CDR3 is TGTGCTAGCAGTCTAAGGCGGGGGCCGGGTAATGAAAAACTGTTTTTT. The chain is built from TRBV7-7 and TRBJ1-4; D may be TRBD1 (6 bases). There are 16 residues in the CDR3. Germline V CDR1 and CDR2: SSHAT, FNYEAQ (reference sequence). Drawing the rest from reference TRBV7-7 and TRBJ1-4, the complete variable domain is GAGVSQSPRYKVTKRGQDVTLRCDPISSHATLYWYQQALGQGPEFLTYFNYEAQPDKSGLPSDRFSAERPEGSISTLTIQRTEQRDSAMYRCASSLRRGPGNEKLFFGSGTQLSVL.

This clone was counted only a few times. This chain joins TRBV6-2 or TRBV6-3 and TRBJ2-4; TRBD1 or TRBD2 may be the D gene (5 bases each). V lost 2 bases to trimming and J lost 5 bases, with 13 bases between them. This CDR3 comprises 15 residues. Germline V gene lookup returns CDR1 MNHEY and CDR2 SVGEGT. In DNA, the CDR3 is TGTGCCAGCAGTTACAGGGGAGTAGGCCAAAACATTCAGTACTTC. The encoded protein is CASSYRGVGQNIQYF.

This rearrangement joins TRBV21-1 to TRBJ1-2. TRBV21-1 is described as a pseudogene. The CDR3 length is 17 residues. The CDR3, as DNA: TGTGCCAGCAGCAAAAGGGACACCTCCCGGGGGGCCGACGGCTACACCTTC. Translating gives CASSKRDTSRGADGYTF.

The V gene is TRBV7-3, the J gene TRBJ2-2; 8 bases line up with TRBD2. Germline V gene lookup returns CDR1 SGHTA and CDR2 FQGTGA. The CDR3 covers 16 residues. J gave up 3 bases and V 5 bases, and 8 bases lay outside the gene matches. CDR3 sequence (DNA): TGTGCCAGCAGCCTACAAGGGGGACTAGACACCGGGGAGCTGTTTTTT. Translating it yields CASSLQGGLDTGELFF.

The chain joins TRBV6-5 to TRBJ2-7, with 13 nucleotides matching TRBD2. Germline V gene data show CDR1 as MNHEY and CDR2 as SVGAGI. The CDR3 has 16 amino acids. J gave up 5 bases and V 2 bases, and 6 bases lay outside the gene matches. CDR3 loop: CASSYDVGLAGDEQYF. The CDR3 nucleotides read TGTGCCAGCAGTTACGATGTAGGACTAGCGGGAGACGAGCAGTACTTC.

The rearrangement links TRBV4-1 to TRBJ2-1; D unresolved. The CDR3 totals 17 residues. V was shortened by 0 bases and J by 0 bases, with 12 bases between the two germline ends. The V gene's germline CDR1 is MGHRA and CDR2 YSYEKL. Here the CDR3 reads CASSQEVWAGSYNEQFF. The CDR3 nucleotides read TGCGCCAGCAGCCAAGAGGTTTGGGCCGGCTCCTACAATGAGCAGTTCTTC.

The DNA for the CDR3 is TGTGCCAGTAGTATAGTTTTTGGGGTGGGAGAGACCCAGTACTTC. This encodes CASSIVFGVGETQYF. The chain couples TRBV19 to TRBJ2-5; D call uncertain. Trimming took 1 base from V and 4 from J, leaving 13 bases between them. The germline gives CDR1 LNHDA, CDR2 SQIVND (reference sequence). The CDR3 covers 15 residues.

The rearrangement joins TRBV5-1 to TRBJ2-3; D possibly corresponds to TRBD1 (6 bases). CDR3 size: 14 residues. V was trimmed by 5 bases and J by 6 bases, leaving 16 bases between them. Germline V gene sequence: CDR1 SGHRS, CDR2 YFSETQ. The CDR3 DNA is TGCGCCAGCAGGGTGGGGGCAACGGGCGATACGCAGTATTTT. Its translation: CASRVGATGDTQYF.

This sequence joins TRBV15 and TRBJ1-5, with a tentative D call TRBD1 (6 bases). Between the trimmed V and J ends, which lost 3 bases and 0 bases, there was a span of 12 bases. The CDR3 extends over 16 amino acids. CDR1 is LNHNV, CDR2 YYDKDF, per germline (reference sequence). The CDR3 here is CATSREDSYSNQPQHF. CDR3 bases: TGTGCCACCAGCAGGGAGGACAGCTATAGCAATCAGCCCCAGCATTTT.